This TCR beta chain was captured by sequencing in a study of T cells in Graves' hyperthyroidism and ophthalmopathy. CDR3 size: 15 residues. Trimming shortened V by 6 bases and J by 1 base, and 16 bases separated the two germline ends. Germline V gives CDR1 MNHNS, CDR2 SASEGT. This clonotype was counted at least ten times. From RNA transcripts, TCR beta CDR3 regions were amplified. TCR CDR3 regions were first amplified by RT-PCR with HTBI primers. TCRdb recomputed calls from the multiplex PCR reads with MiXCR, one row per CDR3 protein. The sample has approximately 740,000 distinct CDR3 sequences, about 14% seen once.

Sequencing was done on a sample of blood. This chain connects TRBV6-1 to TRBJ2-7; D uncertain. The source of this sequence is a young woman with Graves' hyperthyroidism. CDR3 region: CASSRDPADSYEQYF. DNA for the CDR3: TGTGCCAGCAGCCGAGACCCCGCCGATTCCTACGAGCAGTACTTC.